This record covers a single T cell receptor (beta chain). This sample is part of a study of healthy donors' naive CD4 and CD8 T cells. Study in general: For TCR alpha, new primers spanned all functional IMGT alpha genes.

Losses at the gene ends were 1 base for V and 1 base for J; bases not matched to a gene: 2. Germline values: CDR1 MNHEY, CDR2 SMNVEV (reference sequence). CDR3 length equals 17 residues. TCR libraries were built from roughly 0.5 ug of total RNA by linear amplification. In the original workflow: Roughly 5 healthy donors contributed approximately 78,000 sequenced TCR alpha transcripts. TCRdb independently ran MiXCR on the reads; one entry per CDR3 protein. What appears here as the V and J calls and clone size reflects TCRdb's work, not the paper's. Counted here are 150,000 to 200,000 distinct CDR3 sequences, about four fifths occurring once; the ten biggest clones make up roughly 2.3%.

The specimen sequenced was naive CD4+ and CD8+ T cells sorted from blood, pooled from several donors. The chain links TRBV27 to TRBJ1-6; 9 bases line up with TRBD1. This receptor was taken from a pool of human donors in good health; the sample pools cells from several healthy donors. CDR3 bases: TGTGCCAGCAGTTTATGGACAGGGGTTTCCTATAATTCACCCCTCCACTTT. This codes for CASSLWTGVSYNSPLHF.